Listed here are 28 T cell receptor beta chains from one sample, sequenced in a study of blood T cell repertoires in COVID-19. Clones were read by immunoSEQ multiplex PCR, and TCRdb kept only the in-frame ones, dropping some. The table records around 200,000 clones, 75% to 85% of them present only once. Sequencing was performed on PBMCs or T cells enriched from blood (not recorded which). The receptor set was obtained from a middle-aged man who had recovered from COVID-19.

In its sample, this clone was seen once. The chain uses TRBV12-3 or TRBV12-4 and TRBJ2-7, with D possibly TRBD1 on 5 matching bases. Deletions cut 6 bases from V and 3 bases from J, with 9 bases between. The CDR3 runs 12 residues. CDR3 DNA sequence: TGTGCCAGCAGCAGGACATTCTACGAGCAGTACTTC. This encodes CASSRTFYEQYF.

V gene TRBV4-1 combines with J gene TRBJ1-1; weak D call: TRBD1 (5 bases). This CDR3 spans 14 amino acids. V was cut by 3 bases and J by 0 bases, with 8 bases left in between. CDR1 MGHRA and CDR2 YSYEKL come from the germline V gene. The chain's CDR3 is CASSHRQLNTEAFF. The CDR3 DNA reads TGCGCCAGCAGCCACCGACAGCTGAACACTGAAGCTTTCTTT.

This rearrangement joins TRBV29-1 to TRBJ2-1; D perhaps matches TRBD1 (5 bases). Germline CDR1 reads SQVTM; CDR2 reads ANQGSEA. The CDR3 extends over 13 amino acids. Trimming left V 2 bases short and J 6 bases short, with 11 bases between. In DNA, the CDR3 is TGCAGCGTTGAAATTGGGGCCGTCAATGAGCAGTTCTTC. This gives the protein CSVEIGAVNEQFF.

This clone was seen a handful of times. The gene calls are TRBV6-2 or TRBV6-3 and TRBJ1-1; no clear D. The CDR3 length is 13 residues. Per germline, CDR1 MNHEY and CDR2 SVGEGT. V was shortened by 2 bases and J by 2 bases, with 6 bases between the two germline ends. The CDR3 here is CASSYMRNTEAFF. Here the CDR3 DNA reads TGTGCCAGCAGTTACATGAGAAACACTGAAGCTTTCTTT.

The chain links TRBV18 to TRBJ2-3, with TRBD1 matching 9 bases. V lost 5 bases and J lost 4; bases outside the gene matches: 13. The CDR3 is made up of 17 amino acids. Germline V gene sequence: CDR1 KGHSH, CDR2 LQKENI. CDR3 DNA: TGTGCCAGCTCATCGGGACAGGGCCTCTGGGGATCAGATACGCAGTATTTT. The encoded protein is CASSSGQGLWGSDTQYF.

The chain links TRBV28 to TRBJ1-2; D remains unclear. V shed 1 base and J shed 0 bases, with 3 bases lying between them. This CDR3 contains 13 residues. Germline assignment: CDR1 MDHEN and CDR2 SYDVKM. This chain's CDR3 is CASSLSTNYGYTF. Here the CDR3 DNA reads TGTGCCAGCAGTTTATCAACTAACTATGGCTACACCTTC.

This clone has a handful of counts. The chain employs TRBV12-3 or TRBV12-4 and TRBJ2-2; 8 bases line up with TRBD2. The CDR3 consists of 13 residues. V gave up 7 bases and J gave up 7 bases; unmatched junction bases: 5. The CDR3 nucleotides are TGTGCCAGCACCCGGACTAGCAGCGGGGAGCTGTTTTTT. This sequence encodes CASTRTSSGELFF.

The rearrangement joins TRBV4-2 to TRBJ2-1; TRBD2 matches at 9 bases. The CDR3 sequence is 16 residues long. CDR1 is LGHNA, CDR2 YNFKEQ, per germline. V lost 1 base to trimming and J lost 8 bases; unmatched junction nucleotides: 9. As DNA, the CDR3 is TGTGCCAGCAGCCAAGGGACGGCGGGGGGGATGGATGAGCAGTTCTTC. This translates into CASSQGTAGGMDEQFF.

CDR3 nucleotide sequence: TGCGCCACCACCCGGGGGGCCCTGTCCTACGAGCAGTACTTC. Its translation: CATTRGALSYEQYF. This rearrangement joins TRBV10-2 to TRBJ2-7; D might be TRBD2 (7 bases). Trimming removed 10 bases at V and 1 base at J, with 17 bases between. Germline V gene data show CDR1 as WSHSY and CDR2 as SAAADI. There are 14 residues in the CDR3.

V is TRBV2 and J is TRBJ2-3, with 13 nucleotides matching TRBD2. The V segment lost 7 bases and the J segment 2 bases; nucleotides outside the gene matches: 6. The germline CDR1 and CDR2 sequences are SNHLY and FYNNEI. There are 16 residues in the CDR3. This CDR3 is CASIPGLAGTTDTQYF. DNA for the CDR3: TGTGCCAGCATACCGGGACTAGCGGGGACCACAGATACGCAGTATTTT.

This chain connects TRBV6-1 to TRBJ2-7; TRBD1 aligns across 7 bases. V was clipped by 0 bases and J by 0 bases; unmatched bases: 11. This CDR3 region has 18 residues. Germline V lookup: CDR1 MNHNS, CDR2 SASEGT. CDR3 bases: TGTGCCAGCAGTGAAGCAATACCCGGGGACAGAAGCTCCTACGAGCAGTACTTC. This codes for CASSEAIPGDRSSYEQYF.

The genes are TRBV19 and TRBJ2-1; 9 bases are a match to TRBD2. This CDR3 has 15 residues. V lost 6 bases, J lost 7 bases, and 10 bases stayed unmatched. Germline values: CDR1 LNHDA, CDR2 SQIVND (reference sequence). The CDR3 region is CASSARLAATNEQFF. Written as DNA, the CDR3 is TGTGCCAGTAGCGCCCGACTAGCGGCCACTAATGAGCAGTTCTTC.

The rearrangement links TRBV19 to TRBJ1-5, with TRBD1 matching 8 bases. This CDR3 comprises 17 residues. The V and J ends lost 5 bases and 0 bases, in that order; junction bases with no gene match: 9. The germline V gene encodes CDR1 LNHDA and CDR2 SQIVND (reference sequence). CDR3 in DNA: TGTGCCAGTAGTCTGGCACAGGGGGGGGATAGCAATCAGCCCCAGCATTTT. Translating it yields CASSLAQGGDSNQPQHF.

The chain has TRBV5-6 and TRBJ2-3; TRBD2 matches at 7 bases. Germline CDR1 is SGHDT and CDR2 is YYEEEE. The CDR3 covers 15 residues. The V gene end was trimmed by 3 bases and the J gene end by 1 base; junction bases not matched to a gene: 5. DNA for the CDR3: TGTGCCAGCAGCTCGGGACTATTGGGCACAGATACGCAGTATTTT. Its translation: CASSSGLLGTDTQYF.

This chain connects TRBV5-1 to TRBJ2-1; 13 bases map to TRBD2. The CDR3 loop spans 16 amino acids. J was trimmed by 5 bases and V by 6 bases; bases with no gene match: 8. CDR1 and CDR2 from the germline V gene are SGHRS and YFSETQ. In nucleotides, the CDR3 is TGCGCCAGCAATAGGAAGGGGACTAGCGGGAACAATGAGCAGTTCTTC. This sequence encodes CASNRKGTSGNNEQFF.

The chain combines TRBV6-5 with TRBJ2-5; weak D call: TRBD1 (6 bases). CDR1 is MNHEY, CDR2 SVGAGI, per germline. The V and J ends lost 7 bases and 2 bases respectively, with 17 bases between them. The CDR3 runs to 15 residues. The CDR3 loop is CASKGDGLSQETQYF. As DNA, the CDR3 is TGTGCCAGCAAGGGGGATGGGCTGTCACAAGAGACCCAGTACTTC.

This chain links TRBV5-1 with TRBJ2-1, with D tentatively TRBD1 (6 bases). Germline V gives CDR1 SGHRS, CDR2 YFSETQ. The CDR3 runs 13 residues. V dropped 8 bases and J dropped 6 bases, with 15 bases sitting between them. The CDR3 coding sequence is TGCGCCAGTTCTGGGGCAGGGGCCAATGAGCAGTTCTTC. It is translated as CASSGAGANEQFF.

The CDR3 DNA follows: TGTGCCAGCAGCTCGACTAGCTCTGGTGCCTACGAGCAGTACTTC. It is translated as CASSSTSSGAYEQYF. This rearrangement joins TRBV6-5 to TRBJ2-7, with 7 bases that match TRBD2. The ends lost 6 bases at V and 2 bases at J; junction bases unmatched: 10. The germline gives CDR1 MNHEY, CDR2 SVGAGI. The CDR3 contains 15 residues.

The chain combines TRBV7-9 with TRBJ1-6, with D possibly being TRBD1 (5 bases). Germline CDR1 reads SEHNR; CDR2 reads FQNEAQ (reference sequence). The CDR3 length is 16 residues. Trimming shortened V by 4 bases and J by 11 bases, and 21 bases separated the two germline ends. This CDR3 reads CASSSDAARGRAPLHF. CDR3 coding DNA: TGTGCCAGCAGCTCCGATGCGGCCCGGGGGAGAGCACCCCTCCACTTT.

This chain joins TRBV5-1 and TRBJ1-5, with D maybe TRBD1 (5 bases). The CDR3 sequence is 15 residues long. Germline-derived CDR1 and CDR2 are SGHRS and YFSETQ. V gave up 2 bases and J gave up 0 bases, with 9 bases separating them. DNA for the CDR3: TGCGCCAGCAGCTTAGGGGTGAATAGCAATCAGCCCCAGCATTTT. Translated, it gives CASSLGVNSNQPQHF.

The gene calls are TRBV7-9 and TRBJ2-3; 7 bases are shared with TRBD2. This CDR3 is 16 amino acids long. Germline V CDR1 and CDR2: SEHNR, FQNEAQ (reference sequence). V shed 2 bases and J 5 bases; nucleotides not matched to a gene: 10. The CDR3 DNA reads TGTGCCAGCAGCTTAAAAAGGCTAGCGGAAGGAGATACGCAGTATTTT. Protein: CASSLKRLAEGDTQYF.

The gene calls are TRBV6-5 and TRBJ1-2; TRBD1 matches 7 bases. Germline values: CDR1 MNHEY, CDR2 SVGAGI. The CDR3 totals 15 residues. J was trimmed by 0 bases and V by 6 bases; bases with no gene match: 7. The CDR3 bases are TGTGCCAGCAGGAAGGGGGCTGAGGCTAACTATGGCTACACCTTC. Translation: CASRKGAEANYGYTF.

The chain recombines TRBV5-1 with TRBJ1-1; D uncertain. The ends were cut back, 0 bases at V and 5 bases at J, with 11 bases in the middle. Germline V gives CDR1 SGHRS, CDR2 YFSETQ. The CDR3 is 14 residues long. The CDR3 region is CASSLGAVVTEAFF. DNA of the CDR3: TGCGCCAGCAGCTTGGGGGCAGTAGTAACTGAAGCTTTCTTT.

The chain combines TRBV11-3 with TRBJ2-2; 8 bases agree with TRBD2. This CDR3 comprises 15 residues. The junction had 10 bases not matched to a gene; V was cut back by 8 bases and J by 5 bases. Germline loops: CDR1 SGHNT, CDR2 YENEEA. CDR3 in amino acids: CASRTGSGGTGELFF. The CDR3 coding sequence is TGTGCCAGCCGTACAGGGAGCGGGGGAACCGGGGAGCTGTTTTTT.

The rearrangement joins TRBV27 to TRBJ1-2; TRBD1 matches 7 bases. Trimming at V came to 5 bases and at J to 8 bases, leaving 5 bases not matched to a gene. There are 12 residues in the CDR3. Germline values: CDR1 MNHEY, CDR2 SMNVEV (reference sequence). CDR3 DNA: TGTGCCAGCAGTACAGGGGCTGAAGGCTACACCTTC. The encoded protein is CASSTGAEGYTF.

This clone was counted once. The chain combines TRBV2 with TRBJ2-5; 7 bases align to TRBD2. The CDR3 extends over 15 amino acids. Germline V gene sequence: CDR1 SNHLY, CDR2 FYNNEI. J gave up 6 bases and V 5 bases, and 12 bases lay outside the gene matches. Written as DNA, the CDR3 is TGTGCCAGCAGTCTCCGGGACTACCTTGGGAAGACCCAGTACTTC. Protein product: CASSLRDYLGKTQYF.

The gene calls are TRBV12-2 and TRBJ1-2. TRBV12-2 corresponds to a pseudogene. The CDR3 is 16 residues long. The CDR3 reads CASRPVKRASDYGYTF. The CDR3, as DNA: TGTGCAAGTCGCCCCGTAAAGCGGGCATCGGACTATGGCTACACCTTC.

The chain joins TRBV24-1 to TRBJ2-5, with D possibly TRBD1 on 5 matching bases. This CDR3 region has 13 residues. V was cut by 3 bases and J by 1 base, with 5 bases left in between. From germline, CDR1 is KGHDR and CDR2 SFDVKD. The CDR3, as DNA: TGTGCCACCAGTGATCAGGGCCAAGAGACCCAGTACTTC. Translation: CATSDQGQETQYF.